Sequencing of this T cell receptor (beta chain) was carried out in a study of cytomegalovirus exposure and HLA in healthy donors. PCR amplification relied on 60 Vbeta primers (plus 13 Jbeta primers). Libraries were prepared by immunoSEQ multiplex PCR; TCRdb keeps only in-frame clonotypes and omits some of them. The sample lists over 65,000 clones, about 82% seen once, with 2.5% to 3.5% in the top ten. The CDR3 is 14 amino acids. Germline lookup yields CDR1 KGHSH and CDR2 LQKENI. V shed 6 bases and J 2 bases; nucleotides not matched to a gene: 4. This TCR was sampled from a woman younger than 45 in good health and CMV-seronegative. Sequences were obtained from PBMCs. The J gene is TRBJ2-5, the V gene TRBV18; 9 positions match TRBD1. The CDR3 loop reads CASSQGTGQETQYF. CDR3 sequence (DNA): TGTGCCAGCTCCCAAGGGACAGGGCAAGAGACCCAGTACTTC.